This T cell receptor beta chain was identified in a study of T cell responses to AZD1222 COVID-19 vaccine. V lost 3 bases to trimming and J lost 2 bases, with 11 bases between them. The CDR3 totals 14 residues. Per germline, CDR1 MGHDK and CDR2 SYGVNS. Assay used: immunoSEQ multiplex PCR; TCRdb lists only in-frame clones, some missing. The table shows 150,000 or so clones, with roughly 92% occurring only once. Study-wide points: Repertoires were obtained solely post-peak T cell response.

A remark on this clone: What it binds is not known.

The TCR originated in an adult in good health. This sample comprised peripheral blood, obtained on day 0 of AZD1222 vaccination. This chain uses TRBV25-1 with TRBJ2-7; maybe TRBD1 (6 bases). The CDR3 nucleotides are TGTGCCAGCAGTGAGCGACAGGCCACCTACGAGCAGTACTTC. It translates to CASSERQATYEQYF.